The rows below give T cell receptor beta chains drawn from one sample of a study of T cell changes during pregnancy in multiple sclerosis. Sequencing used immunoSEQ multiplex PCR; TCRdb keeps in-frame clones, though not all of them. The sample includes under 75,000 clones, over 90% of them seen just once. Sample: CD4+ T cells from peripheral blood mononuclear cells, taken after pregnancy. The source of these receptors is a female donor with multiple sclerosis, enrolled in a pregnancy study. CDR3s include the opening cysteine and the closing phenylalanine or tryptophan. A D gene is named only where the DNA matches it firmly. Some rows have no size entry. The others give once, few or many, or a class for an expanded clone.

TRBJ2-3 TRBD1 TRBV5-4 - TGTGCCAGCAGCTTGGAGGACAGGGGATTGACAGATACGCAGTATTTT CASSLEDRGLTDTQYF
TRBJ1-2 - TRBV6-1 - TGTGCCAGCAGTGACCCTAGTCGGAACCGCCCCTATGGCTACACCTTC CASSDPSRNRPYGYTF
TRBJ1-1 - TRBV14 - TGTGCCAGCAGCCAAGTAGCGCAGGCTAAAGCTTTCTTT CASSQVAQAKAFF
TRBJ1-1 - TRBV7-3 - TGTGCCAGCAGCTTGGGGGGGGGCTCCACTGAAGCTTTCTTT CASSLGGGSTEAFF
TRBJ2-7 TRBD2 TRBV18 few TGTGCCAGCTCGCAAGGACTAGCGGGAGGGTACGAGCAGTACTTC CASSQGLAGGYEQYF
TRBJ1-5 TRBD1 TRBV10-3 - TGTGCCATCAGTGACGCTACCGGGACAGGGGGCTTAAATCAGCCCCAGCATTTT CAISDATGTGGLNQPQHF
TRBJ1-1 - TRBV6-5 - TGTGCCAGCAGCAGCCGCGGGGGCGGCACTGAAGCTTTCTTT CASSSRGGGTEAFF
TRBJ1-6 - TRBV6-1 - TGTGCCAGCAGTGAATTACAGGTTCCTAATTCACCCCTCCACTTT CASSELQVPNSPLHF
TRBJ1-1 TRBD1 TRBV11-3 - TGTGCCAGCAGCTTAGGGGGGACAGCCTTGAACACTGAAGCTTTCTTT CASSLGGTALNTEAFF
TRBJ2-2 TRBD2 TRBV6-1 - TGTGCCAGCAGTGGAGTGGCGGGGGCGAACACCGGGGAGCTGTTTTTT CASSGVAGANTGELFF
TRBJ2-3 TRBD2 TRBV9 - TGTGCCAGCAGCGTAGAACTAGCGGGGGCCTCTAGCACAGATACGCAGTATTTT CASSVELAGASSTDTQYF
TRBJ2-1 TRBD2 TRBV11-2 - TGTGCCAGCAGCTCTCTAGCGGGAGCGATCAATGAGCAGTTCTTC CASSSLAGAINEQFF
TRBJ1-4 TRBD1 TRBV30 - TGTGCCTGGAGTGGCGACAGGGTCGAAGAAAAACTGTTTTTT CAWSGDRVEEKLFF
TRBJ2-3 TRBD2 TRBV7-3 - TGTGCCAGCAGCCCCCTAGCGGGGAGCACAGATACGCAGTATTTT CASSPLAGSTDTQYF
TRBJ2-4 - TRBV6-1 - TGTGCCAGCAGTGAAGTGGGCCTGGACATTCAGTACTTC CASSEVGLDIQYF
TRBJ2-1 TRBD2 TRBV10-3 once TGTGCCATCAGTGACCGGACTAGCGGGAGCAATGAGCAGTTCTTC CAISDRTSGSNEQFF
TRBJ2-1 - TRBV7-6 - TGTGCCAGCAGCTTAGGAGTCCAGCGGGTCAATGAGCAGTTCTTC CASSLGVQRVNEQFF
TRBJ2-1 TRBD2 TRBV25-1 - TGTGCCAGCAGTCCCGGGGGGGGTGAGGGGTTCCTGTACAATGAGCAGTTCTTC CASSPGGGEGFLYNEQFF
TRBJ2-1 - TRBV6-1 once TGTGCCAGCAGTCCCTTTCATACAGGTTACAATGAGCAGTTCTTC CASSPFHTGYNEQFF
TRBJ2-4 - TRBV19 few TGTGCCAGTAGTAGCGGGGCCACTGAAATTCAGTACTTC CASSSGATEIQYF
TRBJ2-2 - TRBV19 - TGTGCCAGTAGTCTATATCAGGGGGGAAGAACAGGGGAGCTGTTTTTT CASSLYQGGRTGELFF
TRBJ1-1 TRBD1 TRBV5-8 - TGTGCCAGCAGCTTTTGGACAGGGAGCCCCACTGAAGCTTTCTTT CASSFWTGSPTEAFF
TRBJ1-2 TRBD1 TRBV27 - TGTGCCAGCAGGCCCTTTCGGGGCGCAGGGGGAAGTTCTAACTATGGCTACACCTTC CASRPFRGAGGSSNYGYTF
TRBJ1-1 TRBD1 TRBV14 - TGTGCCAGCAGCCAAATCACAGGGGCTGGGAACACTGAAGCTTTCTTT CASSQITGAGNTEAFF
TRBJ1-1 - TRBV5-8 - TGTGCCAGCAGCTTGGCCAGGAACACTGAAGCTTTCTTT CASSLARNTEAFF
TRBJ2-1 - TRBV11-2 - TGTGCCAGCAGCTTAGGGCTTTCATACAATGAGCAGTTCTTC CASSLGLSYNEQFF
TRBJ1-5 TRBD1 TRBV9 - TGTGCCAGCAGCAGACAGGGTGTGCAGCCCCAGCATTTT CASSRQGVQPQHF
TRBJ1-1 TRBD1 TRBV19 few TGTGCCAGTAGTACTCAGGGGGCACCGAACACTGAAGCTTTCTTT CASSTQGAPNTEAFF
TRBJ1-1 TRBD1 TRBV5-4 - TGTGCCAGCAGCTTCGTGACAGGGGTGAACACTGAAGCTTTCTTT CASSFVTGVNTEAFF
TRBJ2-1 TRBD2 TRBV5-1 - TGCGCCAGCAGCGGGGGACTAGCGGGGCCTAATGAGCAGTTCTTC CASSGGLAGPNEQFF